Below are 21 T cell receptor beta chains sequenced from a single sample in a study of identifying expanded T cells in peripheral blood (dated by TCRdb to between 2018 and 2020). The library was obtained by the immunoSEQ multiplex PCR assay. Drawn from immuneACCESS, this table holds only the in-frame rearrangements with V and J called that TCRdb kept. Clones are partly lost; checked studies trace under half to an unresolved V gene and leave the rest unexplained. The sample has about 74,000 clones on record, 80% to 90% of them singletons. The ten largest clones capture about 20% of the sample. Sequenced: blood. These receptors all come from a person aged 18 to 69 in good health.

Only a few counts were recorded for this clone. CDR3 nucleotide sequence: TGTGCCAGCAGCCCCGGGCTAGCGGGCTATGAGCAGTTCTTC. It encodes CASSPGLAGYEQFF. The chain links TRBV6-5 to TRBJ2-1, with 8 bases fitting TRBD2. Looked up from germline, CDR1 is MNHEY and CDR2 is SVGAGI. This CDR3 contains 14 residues. J lost 8 bases, V lost 6 bases, and 9 bases had no gene match.

The rearrangement uses TRBV9 and TRBJ2-7; TRBD1 agrees at 8 bases. The CDR3 spans 15 residues. Germline CDR1 and CDR2: SGDLS and YYNGEE. V lost 3 bases and J lost 0; bases outside the gene matches: 5. The CDR3 nucleotides are TGTGCCAGCAGCGCCTCCGGGACAGGCTCCTACGAGCAGTACTTC. It translates to CASSASGTGSYEQYF.

This sequence joins TRBV7-8 and TRBJ1-4; 7 bases fit TRBD1. This CDR3 has 15 amino acids. Germline V gene data show CDR1 as SGHVS and CDR2 as FQNEAQ. J was trimmed by 0 bases and V by 6 bases; bases with no gene match: 4. This chain's CDR3 is CASSGTGATNEKLFF. The CDR3, as DNA: TGTGCCAGCAGTGGCACAGGGGCAACTAATGAAAAACTGTTTTTT.

The J gene is TRBJ1-2, the V gene TRBV28; D may be TRBD1 (5 bases). In germline, CDR1 is MDHEN, CDR2 SYDVKM. V lost 3 bases and J 0 bases, leaving 11 bases between the germline ends. This CDR3 contains 15 residues. In DNA, the CDR3 is TGTGCCAGCAGTTTTGGGGCAGAGTCTAACTATGGCTACACCTTC. Encoded protein: CASSFGAESNYGYTF.

The chain recombines TRBV11-2 with TRBJ2-2, with D possibly called TRBD1 or TRBD2 (5 bases each). The germline V gene encodes CDR1 SGHAT and CDR2 FQNNGV. V shed 3 bases and J shed 5 bases, with 19 bases lying between them. The CDR3 has 17 amino acids. DNA of the CDR3: TGTGCCAGCAGCTTCTCCTCGGGGCCAGGGAAGACCGGGGAGCTGTTTTTT. Translating gives CASSFSSGPGKTGELFF.

V usage is TRBV11-1 and J usage is TRBJ2-6, with 8 bases that match TRBD1. The CDR3 spans 18 residues. The V gene end was trimmed by 4 bases and the J gene end by 4 bases; junction bases not matched to a gene: 12. Looked up from germline, CDR1 is SGHAT and CDR2 is FQDESV (reference sequence). CDR3 sequence reads: CASSSGARGPLGANVLTF. CDR3 DNA: TGTGCCAGCAGCTCAGGGGCCAGGGGGCCGCTCGGGGCCAACGTCCTGACTTTC.

This sequence joins TRBV19 and TRBJ2-2; 8 bases fit TRBD1. Germline CDR1 LNHDA, CDR2 SQIVND (reference sequence). The CDR3 extends over 17 amino acids. J gave up 4 bases and V 0 bases, and 7 bases lay outside the gene matches. The CDR3 nucleotides are TGTGCCAGTAGTATAGAAAGGCACAGGGGGTCCACCGGGGAGCTGTTTTTT. It specifies CASSIERHRGSTGELFF.

The chain links TRBV27 to TRBJ2-6; 8 bases are a match to TRBD2. Germline V gene sequence: CDR1 MNHEY, CDR2 SMNVEV (reference sequence). Trimming took 4 bases from V and 0 from J; bases not matched to a gene: 8. This CDR3 is 18 amino acids long. Here the CDR3 reads CASSSGRALFSGANVLTF. In DNA form, the CDR3 reads TGTGCCAGCAGTTCCGGGAGGGCCTTATTCTCTGGGGCCAACGTCCTGACTTTC.

The genes are TRBV10-3 and TRBJ1-4; D not resolved. Trimming removed 10 bases at V and 0 bases at J, with 9 bases between. Germline V CDR1 and CDR2: ENHRY, SYGVKD. The CDR3 contains 13 residues. The CDR3 sequence: CATNSPTNEKLFF. Written as DNA, the CDR3 is TGTGCCACCAACTCACCAACTAATGAAAAACTGTTTTTT.

This chain joins TRBV7-3 and TRBJ1-4, with D hard to call. The germline gives CDR1 SGHTA, CDR2 FQGTGA. Trimming took 2 bases from V and 8 from J, leaving 15 bases between them. The CDR3 sequence is 15 residues long. The CDR3 reads CASSLGNTRHEKLFF. The CDR3, as DNA: TGTGCCAGCAGCTTAGGTAACACAAGGCACGAAAAACTGTTTTTT.

This sequence joins TRBV28 and TRBJ2-6, with D unresolved. The CDR3 is 15 amino acids. Trimming shortened V by 3 bases and J by 2 bases, and 8 bases separated the two germline ends. Per germline, CDR1 MDHEN and CDR2 SYDVKM. For the CDR3, the DNA is TGTGCCAGCAGTTTGGCAGGAGCTGGGGCCAACGTCCTGACTTTC. It codes for CASSLAGAGANVLTF.

This clone was observed a single time. The chain carries TRBV28 and TRBJ2-7; no clear D gene. The V gene lost 7 bases and the J gene lost 5 bases, with 12 bases spanning the gap. The germline V gene has CDR1 MDHEN and CDR2 SYDVKM. This CDR3 comprises 12 residues. CDR3: CASTRVAHEQYF. The CDR3 DNA sequence: TGTGCCAGCACCCGGGTGGCCCACGAGCAGTACTTC.

The CDR3 bases are TGTGCCAGCAGCTTAGGACTAGAGGGTGAGCAGTTCTTC. Translating gives CASSLGLEGEQFF. This chain connects TRBV7-3 to TRBJ2-1; 7 bases line up with TRBD2. CDR3 length equals 13 residues. Germline CDR1 SGHTA, CDR2 FQGTGA. J gave up 9 bases and V 2 bases, and 4 bases lay outside the gene matches.

V usage is TRBV6-6 and J usage is TRBJ2-5; unclear D gene. This CDR3 is 12 amino acids long. Germline CDR1 reads MNHNY; CDR2 reads SVGAGI (reference sequence). Between the trimmed V and J ends, which lost 5 bases and 5 bases, there was a span of 9 bases. In DNA form, the CDR3 reads TGTGCCAGCAGTCCTTACCCGGAGACCCAGTACTTC. Protein sequence: CASSPYPETQYF.

The chain carries TRBV29-1 and TRBJ2-1; D not resolved. CDR1 and CDR2 from the germline V gene are SQVTM and ANQGSEA. The V end was cut by 3 bases, the J end by 4 bases, with 16 bases between. The CDR3 extends over 15 amino acids. Here the CDR3 reads CSVEVLFLTYNEQFF. In DNA form, the CDR3 reads TGCAGCGTTGAGGTCCTCTTCTTGACATACAATGAGCAGTTCTTC.

V usage is TRBV28 and J usage is TRBJ2-4; 8 bases are shared with TRBD2. The germline CDR1 and CDR2 sequences are MDHEN and SYDVKM. CDR3 length equals 15 residues. V dropped 6 bases and J dropped 6; count of bases not matched to a gene: 10. The CDR3 bases are TGTGCCAGCAGGTCGGGTAGCGGGACCCTAAACATTCAGTACTTC. Its translation: CASRSGSGTLNIQYF.

The chain has TRBV7-6 and TRBJ2-2, with TRBD2 matching over 8 bases. Germline CDR1 is SGHVS and CDR2 is FNYEAQ. With 5 bases clipped from V and 3 bases from J, the junction kept 8 bases outside the gene matches. This CDR3 has 16 amino acids. CDR3 DNA sequence: TGTGCCAGCAGCCCCACTAGCGGAGTCTACACCGGGGAGCTGTTTTTT. It yields the protein CASSPTSGVYTGELFF.

CDR3 nucleotides: TGTGCCAGCAGCCCGAGCGGGCTCGTCGGAAACAATGAGCAGTTCTTC. Its protein product is CASSPSGLVGNNEQFF. This chain connects TRBV9 to TRBJ2-1, with D maybe TRBD2 (6 bases). Germline V gene sequence: CDR1 SGDLS, CDR2 YYNGEE. The CDR3 contains 16 residues. Trimming pared 4 bases from V and 5 bases from J, leaving 19 bases between.

This sequence joins TRBV21-1 and TRBJ2-5; the table assigns TRBD1, which was not confirmed against the DNA. TRBV21-1 is tagged as a pseudogene. The CDR3 runs 16 residues. The CDR3: CASSNPRTGAWETQYF. The CDR3 coding sequence is TGTGCCAGCAGCAATCCCCGGACAGGGGCTTGGGAGACCCAGTACTTC.

This rearrangement joins TRBV7-6 to TRBJ2-3, with D tentatively TRBD2 (5 bases). Trimming took 5 bases from V and 0 from J, leaving 15 bases between them. CDR1 and CDR2 (germline): SGHVS, FNYEAQ. The CDR3 is made up of 16 amino acids. The DNA for the CDR3 is TGTGCCAGCAGCCCCCCCATGACGGGAAGCACAGATACGCAGTATTTT. Protein product: CASSPPMTGSTDTQYF.

A few counts support this clone. This chain connects TRBV28 to TRBJ2-1; TRBD2 agrees at 11 bases. The trim removed 6 bases at V and 5 bases at J, leaving 3 bases unmatched. From germline, CDR1 is MDHEN and CDR2 SYDVKM. The CDR3 contains 14 residues. CDR3 loop: CASRWGLADNEQFF. Here the CDR3 DNA reads TGTGCCAGCAGGTGGGGACTAGCGGACAATGAGCAGTTCTTC.